This is a list of T cell receptor beta chains from one sample in a study of blood T cells in healthy people across ages. TCRdb used MiXCR to reprocess the 5' RACE reads, holding one entry per CDR3 protein. This table holds approximately 800,000 distinct CDR3 sequences, 35% to 40% found once. The sample was blood. The receptor source for this set is a young man in good health. CDR3s include the opening cysteine and the closing phenylalanine or tryptophan. A D gene is named only where the DNA matches it firmly. Only some rows state a clone size, as once, few, many or a class for expanded clones.

TRBJ2-1 TRBV20-1 . few CSARVFNEQFF TGCAGTGCTAGAGTCTTCAATGAGCAGTTCTTC
TRBJ2-2 TRBV20-1 TRBD1 . CSARTGGNTGELFF TGCAGTGCCCGGACAGGGGGCAACACCGGGGAGCTGTTTTTT
TRBJ2-2 TRBV11-2 . . CASSAQGIGELFF TGTGCCAGCAGCGCCCAGGGGATCGGGGAGCTGTTTTTT
TRBJ2-7 TRBV29-1 . few CSADSQGCTSTYEQYF TGCAGCGCGGACTCACAGGGATGCACTTCAACCTACGAGCAGTACTTC
TRBJ2-3 TRBV5-6 . . CASSLKTGSTDTQYF TGTGCCAGCAGCTTGAAAACAGGGAGCACAGATACGCAGTATTTT
TRBJ2-7 TRBV20-1 . . CSAPDYNEQYF TGCAGTGCACCGGACTACAATGAGCAGTACTTC
TRBJ1-4 TRBV7-9 . . CASSPRQAGEKLFF TGTGCCAGCAGTCCCCGACAGGCCGGCGAAAAACTGTTTTTT
TRBJ2-7 TRBV4-2 . . CASSQDLTGQLYEQYF TGTGCCAGCAGCCAAGATCTCACAGGACAACTATACGAGCAGTACTTC
TRBJ2-2 TRBV6-5 TRBD1 . CASRKGTVWPGELFF TGTGCCAGCAGGAAGGGGACAGTCTGGCCCGGGGAGCTGTTTTTT
TRBJ1-2 TRBV10-3 . few CAISESGTNYGYTF TGTGCCATCAGTGAGTCAGGGACCAACTATGGCTACACCTTC
TRBJ2-7 TRBV20-1 . few CSARGMSYEQYF TGCAGTGCTAGGGGGATGTCCTACGAGCAGTACTTC
TRBJ2-7 TRBV6-6 . many CASSYGLDEQYF TGTGCCAGCAGTTACGGCCTAGACGAGCAGTACTTC
TRBJ2-7 TRBV21-1 . few CARRDRAYCEQYF TGTGCCAGACGGGACAGGGCTTACTGCGAGCAGTACTTC
TRBJ2-3 TRBV6-2/TRBV6-3 TRBD2 few CASTWGSGGPSSTDTQYF TGTGCCAGCACCTGGGGTAGCGGGGGGCCCTCTAGCACAGATACGCAGTATTTT
TRBJ2-1 TRBV6-2/TRBV6-3 . . CASSDTVPPGRFF TGTGCCAGCAGTGACACTGTACCACCCGGGAGGTTCTTC
TRBJ2-3 TRBV11-2 . few CASSLRVNDPTQYF TGTGCCAGCAGCCTAAGGGTAAATGACCCTACGCAGTATTTT
TRBJ2-1 TRBV12-3/TRBV12-4 . . CASSRGGGIYNEQFF TGTGCCAGCAGCCGAGGGGGGGGAATTTACAATGAGCAGTTCTTC
TRBJ1-6 TRBV20-1 . few CSAREGRGVSPLHF TGCAGTGCTAGAGAAGGCAGGGGTGTCTCACCCCTCCACTTT
TRBJ2-3 TRBV2 TRBD2 . CASRVRGAGFPYF TGTGCCAGCAGAGTGCGGGGGGCCGGGTTTCCGTATTTT
TRBJ2-3 TRBV20-1 . few CSASWGQDTQYF TGCAGTGCTAGCTGGGGTCAAGATACGCAGTATTTT
TRBJ2-1 TRBV12-3/TRBV12-4 TRBD1 . CASNKQGFSYNEQFF TGTGCCAGCAACAAACAGGGGTTCTCCTACAATGAGCAGTTCTTC
TRBJ2-1 TRBV5-6 TRBD1 . CASSSLQGYNEQFF TGTGCCAGCAGCTCCTTACAGGGGTACAATGAGCAGTTCTTC
TRBJ1-2 TRBV12-3/TRBV12-4 . many CASSRRDGTKKHYGYTF TGTGCCAGCAGCCGACGGGATGGGACAAAAAAGCACTATGGCTACACCTTC
TRBJ1-6 TRBV27 TRBD1 few CASRTGGTNSPLHF TGTGCCAGCAGAACAGGGGGAACTAATTCACCCCTCCACTTT
TRBJ1-1 TRBV5-1 TRBD1 once CASSPKVQNTGGFTEAFF TGCGCCAGCAGCCCAAAAGTACAAAATACAGGGGGCTTTACTGAAGCTTTCTTT
TRBJ1-1 TRBV7-3 TRBD1 once CASSQGADTEAFF TGTGCCAGCAGCCAGGGGGCGGACACTGAAGCTTTCTTT
TRBJ2-5 TRBV20-1 TRBD2 few CSASRGSGVQETQYF TGCAGTGCTAGCCGGGGTAGCGGGGTGCAAGAGACCCAGTACTTC
TRBJ2-1 TRBV29-1 . . CSVDRNNEQFF TGCAGCGTTGACAGAAACAATGAGCAGTTCTTC
TRBJ2-3 TRBV7-9 . few CASSFTRTKAVVTDTQYF TGTGCCAGCAGCTTTACCCGGACAAAAGCGGTGGTCACAGATACGCAGTATTTT
TRBJ2-3 TRBV7-3 . few CASSFGQTLTDTQYF TGTGCCAGCAGCTTCGGACAGACCCTCACAGATACGCAGTATTTT
TRBJ2-7 TRBV4-1 TRBD1 . CASSPLFSTGGSLYEQYF TGCGCCAGCAGCCCGTTATTCTCGACAGGGGGCTCCTTGTACGAGCAGTACTTC
TRBJ2-7 TRBV28 . . CASIRGSPYEQYF TGTGCCAGCATCCGGGGTAGTCCCTACGAGCAGTACTTC
TRBJ1-1 TRBV30 . . CAWWRVAEAFF TGTGCCTGGTGGCGGGTGGCTGAAGCTTTCTTT
TRBJ2-1 TRBV5-4 . . CASSLDYSEQFF TGTGCCAGCAGCTTGGACTATAGTGAACAGTTCTTC
TRBJ1-1 TRBV3-1 . . CASSRLSRDTEAFF TGTGCCAGCAGCCGTCTGTCGAGGGACACTGAAGCTTTCTTT
TRBJ1-4 TRBV28 TRBD1 few CASTRTGDLTREKLFF TGTGCCAGCACTAGGACAGGGGACCTGACCCGGGAAAAACTGTTTTTT
TRBJ2-7 TRBV12-3/TRBV12-4 . . CASSFGGPPKYEQYF TGTGCCAGCAGTTTCGGGGGACCTCCAAAATACGAGCAGTACTTC
TRBJ1-4 TRBV6-2/TRBV6-3 . . CASSNGLNEKLFF TGTGCCAGCTCGAACGGACTGAATGAAAAACTGTTTTTT
TRBJ2-5 TRBV6-2/TRBV6-3 . many CASSYSRETQYF TGTGCCAGCAGTTACTCGAGGGAGACCCAGTACTTC
TRBJ1-1 TRBV5-1 . . CASSPAGSMNTEAFF TGCGCCAGCAGCCCGGCGGGAAGCATGAACACTGAAGCTTTCTTT
TRBJ2-7 TRBV15 . . CATSRDGESSYEQYF TGTGCCACCAGTAGAGACGGGGAAAGCTCCTACGAGCAGTACTTC
TRBJ2-7 TRBV4-1 . many CASSLVAGAGTYEQYF TGCGCCAGCAGCCTCGTTGCAGGGGCTGGAACCTACGAGCAGTACTTC
TRBJ2-1 TRBV5-6 . many CASKRVNNEQFF TGTGCCAGCAAGAGGGTGAACAATGAGCAGTTCTTC
TRBJ1-1 TRBV20-1 TRBD1 . CSARKGQTPRNTEAFF TGCAGTGCTAGGAAGGGACAGACCCCCAGGAACACTGAAGCTTTCTTT
TRBJ2-7 TRBV20-1 . many CSASGTPSSYEQYF TGCAGTGCTAGTGGGACGCCGAGCTCCTACGAGCAGTACTTC
TRBJ2-5 TRBV20-1 . . CYASLPIGGSYNEQYF TGCTATGCTAGCCTCCCGATCGGGGGATCCTACAATGAGCAGTACTTC
TRBJ1-2 TRBV20-1 . . CSASAQNYGYTF TGCAGTGCTAGTGCCCAGAACTATGGCTACACCTTC
TRBJ2-3 TRBV20-1 . . CSARKTRLGTDTQYF TGCAGTGCTAGAAAGACTAGACTTGGCACAGATACGCAGTATTTT
TRBJ2-3 TRBV6-2/TRBV6-3 . . CASSYSRPSTDTQYF TGTGCCAGCAGTTACTCTCGACCTAGCACAGATACGCAGTATTTT
TRBJ1-6 TRBV12-3/TRBV12-4 . many CASSSGPWSSPLHF TGTGCCAGCAGCTCGGGACCTTGGTCTTCACCCCTCCACTTT
TRBJ2-1 TRBV7-2 . . CASSLKPEQFF TGTGCCAGCAGCTTAAAGCCTGAGCAGTTCTTC
TRBJ2-1 TRBV12-3/TRBV12-4 . many CASSLSEKQFF TGTGCCAGCAGTTTGTCGGAGAAGCAGTTCTTC
TRBJ2-1 TRBV7-9 . . CASSLEAWESNVQFF TGTGCCAGCAGCTTAGAGGCTTGGGAGTCAAATGTGCAGTTCTTC
TRBJ1-2 TRBV6-5 . . CASSYRARGGYTF TGTGCCAGCAGTTACAGGGCTCGGGGAGGCTACACCTTC
TRBJ2-3 TRBV20-1 TRBD1 few CSARGGADADTQYF TGCAGTGCCCGAGGGGGCGCGGATGCAGATACGCAGTATTTT